One sample yielded the 14 T cell receptor beta chains listed below, sequenced in a study of blood T cell repertoires in COVID-19. The method was immunoSEQ multiplex PCR; TCRdb's version includes in-frame clones alone and lacks a portion of them. The repertoire holds tens of thousands of clones, with more than 75% as singletons. The material sequenced was peripheral blood. These receptors all stem from a woman aged 60 to 75 with COVID-19, enrolled during active disease.

The chain carries TRBV9 and TRBJ1-1; possible D gene TRBD1, 6 bases. V was clipped by 3 bases and J by 2 bases, with 14 bases between them. The CDR3 is made up of 15 amino acids. Per germline, CDR1 SGDLS and CDR2 YYNGEE. The CDR3 protein is CASSASDRSNTEAFF. The CDR3 DNA reads TGTGCCAGCAGCGCCTCCGACAGGAGTAACACTGAAGCTTTCTTT.

V and J are TRBV11-2 and TRBJ2-1; tentatively, D is TRBD1 (6 bases). V shed 5 bases and J shed 4 bases, with 15 bases lying between them. CDR1 is SGHAT and CDR2 is FQNNGV in the germline V gene. This CDR3 comprises 15 residues. Here the CDR3 reads CASSRSGTSYNEQFF. CDR3 DNA sequence: TGTGCCAGCAGCCGTTCCGGGACAAGTTACAATGAGCAGTTCTTC.

The chain couples TRBV10-1 to TRBJ2-5, with D possibly matching TRBD1 (6 bases). Germline V lookup: CDR1 WNHNN, CDR2 SYGVQD (reference sequence). Trimming cost V 2 bases and J 2 bases, with 9 bases left between them. This CDR3 is 14 amino acids long. CDR3: CASSEGQIQETQYF. For the CDR3, the DNA is TGCGCCAGCAGTGAGGGACAGATACAAGAGACCCAGTACTTC.

The CDR3 sequence is CASGEGLGTGAFF. The CDR3 bases are TGTGCCAGCGGTGAAGGGCTGGGGACTGGGGCTTTCTTT. The chain recombines TRBV9 with TRBJ1-1, with D possibly TRBD1 on 5 matching bases. The CDR3 runs to 13 residues. Germline CDR1 SGDLS, CDR2 YYNGEE. Trimming removed 7 bases from V and 11 bases from J, with 21 bases in between.

This clone showed up just a few times. The chain employs TRBV5-1 and TRBJ1-6; 12 bases align to TRBD1. The CDR3 length is 17 residues. V was clipped by 3 bases and J by 3 bases; unmatched bases: 4. CDR1 is SGHRS, CDR2 YFSETQ, per germline. The CDR3 DNA reads as TGCGCCAGCAGCTCGGGACAGGGGGCCCTCTATAATTCACCCCTCCACTTT. This sequence encodes CASSSGQGALYNSPLHF.

This chain uses TRBV18 with TRBJ1-6, with D uncertain. The CDR3 is made up of 13 amino acids. CDR1 and CDR2 from the germline V gene are KGHSH and LQKENI. V was trimmed by 3 bases and J by 10 bases, leaving 10 bases between them. The CDR3 region has the DNA TGTGCCAGCTCACCGGTCGAGAAGTCACCCCTCCACTTT. Translating it yields CASSPVEKSPLHF. Together with reference TRBV18 and TRBJ1-6, the CDR3 gives the full variable domain: NAGVMQNPRHLVRRRGQEARLRCSPMKGHSHVYWYRQLPEEGLKFMVYLQKENIIDESGMPKERFSAEFPKEGPSILRIQQVVRGDSAAYFCASSPVEKSPLHFGNGTRLTVT.

This chain connects TRBV7-3 to TRBJ2-1; D is unclear. The V end was cut by 4 bases, the J end by 4 bases, with 14 bases between. Per germline, CDR1 SGHTA and CDR2 FQGTGA. The CDR3 has 15 amino acids. CDR3 amino acids: CASSSSAHAYNEQFF. The CDR3 nucleotides read TGTGCCAGCAGCTCGTCAGCGCACGCTTACAATGAGCAGTTCTTC. Complete variable domain (other parts from reference TRBV7-3 and TRBJ2-1): GAGVSQTPSNKVTEKGKYVELRCDPISGHTALYWYRQSLGQGPEFLIYFQGTGAADDSGLPNDRFFAVRPEGSVSTLKIQRTERGDSAVYLCASSSSAHAYNEQFFGPGTRLTVL.

The chain uses TRBV11-1 and TRBJ1-3; D is uncertain. Germline CDR1 is SGHAT and CDR2 is FQDESV (reference sequence). The V gene lost 3 bases and the J gene lost 0 bases, with 12 bases spanning the gap. The CDR3 contains 16 residues. The CDR3 here is CASSFSQSSSGNTIYF. The CDR3 DNA sequence: TGTGCCAGCAGCTTTTCCCAGTCCTCCTCTGGAAACACCATATATTTT.

CDR3 DNA: TGTGCCAGTAGTAAAAACCGGGATCCTAGAGATGAGCAGTTCTTC. Protein sequence: CASSKNRDPRDEQFF. This chain joins TRBV19 and TRBJ2-1; D possibly corresponds to TRBD2 (5 bases). The germline V gene encodes CDR1 LNHDA and CDR2 SQIVND (reference sequence). The CDR3 is made up of 15 amino acids. Trimming shortened V by 4 bases and J by 8 bases, and 18 bases separated the two germline ends.

The chain has TRBV2 and TRBJ1-2, with D possibly matching TRBD1 (6 bases). V was trimmed by 4 bases and J by 4 bases, leaving 19 bases between them. Germline V gene sequence: CDR1 SNHLY, CDR2 FYNNEI. The CDR3 extends over 16 amino acids. The chain's CDR3 is CASSGPVGASSYGYTF. In DNA form, the CDR3 reads TGTGCCAGCAGTGGGCCAGTGGGGGCATCGAGCTATGGCTACACCTTC.

The chain joins TRBV19 to TRBJ1-2; TRBD1 might be the D (6 bases). The germline V and J ends were trimmed by 3 bases and 3 bases, with 14 bases remaining between them. This CDR3 has 15 amino acids. CDR1 LNHDA and CDR2 SQIVND come from the germline V gene (reference sequence). CDR3 residues: CASSIGGPRDYGYTF. The CDR3 region has the DNA TGTGCCAGTAGTATCGGGGGGCCACGCGACTATGGCTACACCTTC.

This rearrangement joins TRBV7-6 to TRBJ1-4; 9 positions match TRBD1. CDR1 is SGHVS and CDR2 is FNYEAQ in the germline V gene. V was pared by 2 bases and J by 5 bases, with 9 bases of the junction left unmatched. The CDR3 sequence is 17 residues long. The CDR3 DNA is TGTGCCAGCAGCTTAAGGGGACAGGGCTTTGGGAATGAAAAACTGTTTTTT. Its translation: CASSLRGQGFGNEKLFF.

This rearrangement joins TRBV25-1 to TRBJ1-1, with D perhaps matching TRBD1 (5 bases). The V end was cut by 4 bases, the J end by 1 base, with 7 bases between. Germline V lookup: CDR1 MGHDK, CDR2 SYGVNS. This CDR3 comprises 13 residues. CDR3 in amino acids: CASSVTGNTEAFF. Written as DNA, the CDR3 is TGTGCCAGCAGTGTAACAGGGAACACTGAAGCTTTCTTT.

The chain recombines TRBV6-6 with TRBJ1-2; the match to TRBD1 covers 7 bases. The V and J ends lost 4 bases and 2 bases, in that order; junction bases with no gene match: 7. CDR3 length: 15 amino acids. CDR1 and CDR2 from the germline V gene are MNHNY and SVGAGI (reference sequence). DNA for the CDR3: TGTGCCAGCAGTTTCCGGACAGGCCACAACTATGGCTACACCTTC. Its protein product is CASSFRTGHNYGYTF.